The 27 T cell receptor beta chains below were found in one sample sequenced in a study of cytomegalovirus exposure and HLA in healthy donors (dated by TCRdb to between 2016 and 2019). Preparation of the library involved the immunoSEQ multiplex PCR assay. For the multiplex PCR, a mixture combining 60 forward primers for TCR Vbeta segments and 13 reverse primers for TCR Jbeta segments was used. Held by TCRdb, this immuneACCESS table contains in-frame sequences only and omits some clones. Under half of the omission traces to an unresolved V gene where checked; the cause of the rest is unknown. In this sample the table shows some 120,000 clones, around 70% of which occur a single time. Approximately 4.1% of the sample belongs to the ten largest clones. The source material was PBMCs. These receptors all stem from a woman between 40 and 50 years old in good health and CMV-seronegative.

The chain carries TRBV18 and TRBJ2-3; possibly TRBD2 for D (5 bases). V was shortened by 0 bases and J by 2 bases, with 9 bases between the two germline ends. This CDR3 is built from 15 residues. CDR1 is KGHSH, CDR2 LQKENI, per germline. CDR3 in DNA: TGTGCCAGCTCACCACCGGTAGCGCCCACAGATACGCAGTATTTT. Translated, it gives CASSPPVAPTDTQYF.

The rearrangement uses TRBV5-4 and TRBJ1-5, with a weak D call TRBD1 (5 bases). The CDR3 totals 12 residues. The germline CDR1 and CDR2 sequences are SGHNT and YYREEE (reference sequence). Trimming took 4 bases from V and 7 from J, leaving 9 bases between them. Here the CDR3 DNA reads TGTGCCAGCAGCATTGACAGCCAGCCCCAGCATTTT. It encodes CASSIDSQPQHF.

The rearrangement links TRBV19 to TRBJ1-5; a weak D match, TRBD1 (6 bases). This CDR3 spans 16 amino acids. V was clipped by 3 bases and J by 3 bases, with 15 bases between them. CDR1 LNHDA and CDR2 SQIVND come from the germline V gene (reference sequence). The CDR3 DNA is TGTGCCAGTAGTATGTTCAGAACAGGGTACAATCAGCCCCAGCATTTT. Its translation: CASSMFRTGYNQPQHF. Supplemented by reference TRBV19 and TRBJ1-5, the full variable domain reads DGGITQSPKYLFRKEGQNVTLSCEQNLNHDAMYWYRQDPGQGLRLIYYSQIVNDFQKGDIAEGYSVSREKKESFPLTVTSAQKNPTAFYLCASSMFRTGYNQPQHFGDGTRLSIL.

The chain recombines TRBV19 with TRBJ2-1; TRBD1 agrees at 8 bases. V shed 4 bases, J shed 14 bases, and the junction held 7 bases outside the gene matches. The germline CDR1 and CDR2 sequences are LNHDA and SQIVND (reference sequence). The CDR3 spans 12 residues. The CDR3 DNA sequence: TGTGCCAGTAGTACCCGGACAGGGACGGAGTTCTTC. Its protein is CASSTRTGTEFF.

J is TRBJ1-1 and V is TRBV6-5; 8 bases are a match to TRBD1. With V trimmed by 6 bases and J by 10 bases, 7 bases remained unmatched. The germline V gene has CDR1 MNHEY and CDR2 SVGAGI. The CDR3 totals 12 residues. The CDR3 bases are TGTGCCAGCAGCTTGGACAGGGTGGTAGCTTTCTTT. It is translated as CASSLDRVVAFF.

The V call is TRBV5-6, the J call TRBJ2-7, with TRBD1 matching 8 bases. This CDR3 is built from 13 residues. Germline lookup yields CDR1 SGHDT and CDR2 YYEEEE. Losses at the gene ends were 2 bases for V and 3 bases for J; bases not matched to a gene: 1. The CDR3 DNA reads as TGTGCCAGCAGCTTAGACAGGGGCTACGAGCAGTACTTC. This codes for CASSLDRGYEQYF.

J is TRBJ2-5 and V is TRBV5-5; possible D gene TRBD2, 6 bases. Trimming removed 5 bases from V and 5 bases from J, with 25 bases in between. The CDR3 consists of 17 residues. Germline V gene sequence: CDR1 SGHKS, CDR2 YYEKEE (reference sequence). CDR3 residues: CASSRERSALSGETQYF. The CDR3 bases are TGTGCCAGCAGTCGGGAGAGATCGGCCTTGTCTGGTGAGACCCAGTACTTC.

The CDR3 DNA sequence: TGCAGCGTGAGCAGAGGGCACAATCAGCCCCAGCATTTT. Amino acids: CSVSRGHNQPQHF. J is TRBJ1-5 and V is TRBV29-1, with unresolved D. Germline CDR1 and CDR2: SQVTM and ANQGSEA. V was cut by 6 bases and J by 3 bases, with 12 bases left in between. This CDR3 spans 13 amino acids.

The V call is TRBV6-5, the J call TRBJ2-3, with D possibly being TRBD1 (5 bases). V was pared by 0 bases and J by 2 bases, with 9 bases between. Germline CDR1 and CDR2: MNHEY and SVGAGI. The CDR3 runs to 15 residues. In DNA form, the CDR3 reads TGTGCCAGCAGTTACTCTGGGGCCGCCACAGATACGCAGTATTTT. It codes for CASSYSGAATDTQYF.

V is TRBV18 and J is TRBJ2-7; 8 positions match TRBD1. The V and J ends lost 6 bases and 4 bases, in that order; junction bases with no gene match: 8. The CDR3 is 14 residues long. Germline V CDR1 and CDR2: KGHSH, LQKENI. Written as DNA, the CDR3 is TGTGCCAGCTCCCCAGGGACAGGTCTATACGAGCAGTACTTC. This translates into CASSPGTGLYEQYF.

The CDR3 loop reads CASRPSVYNEQFF. For the CDR3, the DNA is TGCGCCAGCAGACCCTCAGTTTACAATGAGCAGTTCTTC. The chain employs TRBV23-1 and TRBJ2-1; D remains unclear. TRBV23-1 is an open reading frame whose function is uncertain. The CDR3 length is 13 residues. Trimming stripped 6 bases from V and 4 bases from J, with 10 bases between.

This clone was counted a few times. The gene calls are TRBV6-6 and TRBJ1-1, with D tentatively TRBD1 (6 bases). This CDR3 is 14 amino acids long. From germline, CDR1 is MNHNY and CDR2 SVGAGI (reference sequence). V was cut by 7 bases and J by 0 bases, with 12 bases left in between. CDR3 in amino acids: CASNLGQMNTEAFF. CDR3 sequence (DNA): TGTGCCAGCAACCTCGGACAGATGAACACTGAAGCTTTCTTT.

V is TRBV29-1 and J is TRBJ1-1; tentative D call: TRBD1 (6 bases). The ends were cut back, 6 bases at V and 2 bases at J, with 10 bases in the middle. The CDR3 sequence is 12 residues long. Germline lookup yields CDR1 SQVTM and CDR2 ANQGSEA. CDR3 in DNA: TGCAGCGTGGTCAGGGGAAACACTGAAGCTTTCTTT. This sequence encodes CSVVRGNTEAFF.

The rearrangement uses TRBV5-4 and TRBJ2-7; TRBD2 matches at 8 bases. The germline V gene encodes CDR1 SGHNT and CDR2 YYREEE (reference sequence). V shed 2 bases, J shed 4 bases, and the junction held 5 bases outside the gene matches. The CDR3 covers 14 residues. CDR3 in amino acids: CASSFPGGRYEQYF. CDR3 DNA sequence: TGTGCCAGCAGCTTTCCGGGAGGGAGGTACGAGCAGTACTTC.

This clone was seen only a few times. DNA of the CDR3: TGTGCCAGCAGAACCGGGACAATGGAGACCCAGTACTTC. Amino acids: CASRTGTMETQYF. This chain joins TRBV28 and TRBJ2-5; TRBD1 might be the D (6 bases). Germline CDR1 reads MDHEN; CDR2 reads SYDVKM. This CDR3 is 13 amino acids long. The germline V and J ends were trimmed by 6 bases and 5 bases, with 13 bases remaining between them. The full variable domain, its missing parts supplied by reference TRBV28 and TRBJ2-5, is DVKVTQSSRYLVKRTGEKVFLECVQDMDHENMFWYRQDPGLGLRLIYFSYDVKMKEKGDIPEGYSVSREKKERFSLILESASTNQTSMYLCASRTGTMETQYFGPGTRLLVL.

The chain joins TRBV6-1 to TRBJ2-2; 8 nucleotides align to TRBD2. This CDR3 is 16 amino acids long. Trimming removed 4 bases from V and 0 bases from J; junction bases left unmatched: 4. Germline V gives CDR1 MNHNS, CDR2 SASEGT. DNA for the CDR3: TGTGCCAGCAGTGGACTAGCGACCCCGAACACCGGGGAGCTGTTTTTT. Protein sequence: CASSGLATPNTGELFF.

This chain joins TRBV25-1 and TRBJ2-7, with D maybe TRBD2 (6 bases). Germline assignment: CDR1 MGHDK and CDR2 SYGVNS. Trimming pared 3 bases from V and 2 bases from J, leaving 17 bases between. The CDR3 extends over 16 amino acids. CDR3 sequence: CASSEWRAGGTYEQYF. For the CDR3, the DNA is TGTGCCAGCAGTGAGTGGAGGGCGGGCGGGACCTACGAGCAGTACTTC.

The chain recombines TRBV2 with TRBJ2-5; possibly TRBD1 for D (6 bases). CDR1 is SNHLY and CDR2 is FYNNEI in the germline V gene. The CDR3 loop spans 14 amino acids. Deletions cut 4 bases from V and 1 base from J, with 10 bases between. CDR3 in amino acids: CASSGTGTQETQYF. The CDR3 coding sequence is TGTGCCAGCAGTGGAACAGGGACCCAAGAGACCCAGTACTTC.

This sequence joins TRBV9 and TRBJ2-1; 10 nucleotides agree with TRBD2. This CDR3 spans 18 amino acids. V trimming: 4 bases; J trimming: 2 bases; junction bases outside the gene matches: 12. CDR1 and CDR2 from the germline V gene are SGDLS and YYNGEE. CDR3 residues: CASSFTSGIALAYNEQFF. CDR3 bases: TGTGCCAGCAGCTTCACTAGCGGGATAGCACTAGCCTACAATGAGCAGTTCTTC.

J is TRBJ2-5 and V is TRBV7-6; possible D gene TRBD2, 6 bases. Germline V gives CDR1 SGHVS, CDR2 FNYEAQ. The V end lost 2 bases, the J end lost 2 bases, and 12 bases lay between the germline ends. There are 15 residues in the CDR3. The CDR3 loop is CASSLPGAGQETQYF. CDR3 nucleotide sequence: TGTGCCAGCAGCTTACCTGGGGCGGGGCAAGAGACCCAGTACTTC.

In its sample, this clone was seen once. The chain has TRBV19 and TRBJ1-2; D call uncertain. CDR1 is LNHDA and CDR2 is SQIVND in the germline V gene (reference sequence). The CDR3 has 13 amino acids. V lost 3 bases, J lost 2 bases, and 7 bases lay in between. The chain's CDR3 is CASSMGGNYGYTF. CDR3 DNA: TGTGCCAGTAGTATGGGCGGGAACTATGGCTACACCTTC.

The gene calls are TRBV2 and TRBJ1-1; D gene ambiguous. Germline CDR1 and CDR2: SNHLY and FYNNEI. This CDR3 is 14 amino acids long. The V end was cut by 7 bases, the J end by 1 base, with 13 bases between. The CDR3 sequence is CASNGGIRNTEAFF. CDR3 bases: TGTGCCAGCAATGGAGGGATCCGGAACACTGAAGCTTTCTTT. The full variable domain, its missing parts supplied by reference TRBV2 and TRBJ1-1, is EPEVTQTPSHQVTQMGQEVILRCVPISNHLYFYWYRQILGQKVEFLVSFYNNEISEKSEIFDDQFSVERPDGSNFTLKIRSTKLEDSAMYFCASNGGIRNTEAFFGQGTRLTVV.

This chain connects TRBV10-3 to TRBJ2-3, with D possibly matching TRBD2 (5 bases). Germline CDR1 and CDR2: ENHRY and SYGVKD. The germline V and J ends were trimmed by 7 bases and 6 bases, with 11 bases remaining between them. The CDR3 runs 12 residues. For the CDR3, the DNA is TGTGCCATCAACGGGGTAGGGGATACGCAGTATTTT. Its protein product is CAINGVGDTQYF.

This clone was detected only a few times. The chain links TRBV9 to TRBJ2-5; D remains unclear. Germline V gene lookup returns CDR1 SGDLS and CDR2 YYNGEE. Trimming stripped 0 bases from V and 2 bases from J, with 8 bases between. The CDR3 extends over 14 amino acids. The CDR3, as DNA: TGTGCCAGCAGCGTAGACACCCATCAAGAGACCCAGTACTTC. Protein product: CASSVDTHQETQYF.

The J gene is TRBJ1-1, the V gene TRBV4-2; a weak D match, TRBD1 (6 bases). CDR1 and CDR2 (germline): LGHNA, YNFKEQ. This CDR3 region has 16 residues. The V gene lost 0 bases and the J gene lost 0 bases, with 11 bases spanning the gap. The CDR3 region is CASSQERGQMNTEAFF. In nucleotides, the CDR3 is TGTGCCAGCAGCCAAGAGCGCGGACAGATGAACACTGAAGCTTTCTTT.

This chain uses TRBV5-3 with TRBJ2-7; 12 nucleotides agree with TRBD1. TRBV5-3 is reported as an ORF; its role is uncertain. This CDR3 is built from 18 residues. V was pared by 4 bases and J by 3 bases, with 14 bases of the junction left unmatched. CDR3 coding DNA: TGTGCCAGAAGCCACGGGACAGGGGGCTTAGTGAGCCTCTACGAGCAGTACTTC. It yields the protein CARSHGTGGLVSLYEQYF.

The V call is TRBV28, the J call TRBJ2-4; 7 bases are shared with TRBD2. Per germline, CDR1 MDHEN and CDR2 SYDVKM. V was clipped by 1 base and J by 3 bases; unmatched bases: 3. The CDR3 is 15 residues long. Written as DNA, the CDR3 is TGTGCCAGCAGTTTATTCCGGACTAGCAAAAACATTCAGTACTTC. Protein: CASSLFRTSKNIQYF. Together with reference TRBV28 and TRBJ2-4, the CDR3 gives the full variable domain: DVKVTQSSRYLVKRTGEKVFLECVQDMDHENMFWYRQDPGLGLRLIYFSYDVKMKEKGDIPEGYSVSREKKERFSLILESASTNQTSMYLCASSLFRTSKNIQYFGAGTRLSVL.